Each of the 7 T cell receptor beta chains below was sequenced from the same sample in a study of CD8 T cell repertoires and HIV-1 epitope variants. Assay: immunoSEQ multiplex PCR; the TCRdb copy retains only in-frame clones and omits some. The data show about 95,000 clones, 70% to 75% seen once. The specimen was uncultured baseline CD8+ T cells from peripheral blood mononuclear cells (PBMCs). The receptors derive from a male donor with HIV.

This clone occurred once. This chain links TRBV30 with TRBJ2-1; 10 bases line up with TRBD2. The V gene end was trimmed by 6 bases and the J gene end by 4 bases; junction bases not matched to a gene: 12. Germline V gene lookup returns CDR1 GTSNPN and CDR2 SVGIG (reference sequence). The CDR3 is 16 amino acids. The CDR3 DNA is TGTGCCTGCAAGTGGGCTAGCGGGGGCCTATACAATGAGCAGTTCTTC. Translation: CACKWASGGLYNEQFF.

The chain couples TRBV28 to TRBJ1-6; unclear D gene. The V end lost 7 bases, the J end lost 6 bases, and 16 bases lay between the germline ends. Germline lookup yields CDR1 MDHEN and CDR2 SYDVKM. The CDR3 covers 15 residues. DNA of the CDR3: TGTGCCAGCACCCTAAGCGGGCATTTTAATTCACCCCTCCACTTT. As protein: CASTLSGHFNSPLHF.

The CDR3 coding sequence is TGTGCCAGCAGCCCCGGGACTAGCGGGAGAGTGGAGTACGAGCAGTACTTC. Translated: CASSPGTSGRVEYEQYF. This chain links TRBV7-2 with TRBJ2-7; 14 nucleotides align to TRBD2. The CDR3 has 17 amino acids. CDR1 is SGHTA, CDR2 FQGNSA, per germline. The ends lost 5 bases at V and 4 bases at J; junction bases unmatched: 10.

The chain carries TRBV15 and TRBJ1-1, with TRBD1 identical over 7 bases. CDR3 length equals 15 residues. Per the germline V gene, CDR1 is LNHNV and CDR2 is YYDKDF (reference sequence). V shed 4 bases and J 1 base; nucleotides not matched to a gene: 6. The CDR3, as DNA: TGTGCCACCAGCATCGACAGGGACTGGAACACTGAAGCTTTCTTT. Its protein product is CATSIDRDWNTEAFF.

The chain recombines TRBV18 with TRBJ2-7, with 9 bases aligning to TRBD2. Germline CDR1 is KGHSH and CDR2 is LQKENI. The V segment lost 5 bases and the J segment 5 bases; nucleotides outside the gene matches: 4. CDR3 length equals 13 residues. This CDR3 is CASSAGGPNEQYF. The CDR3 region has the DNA TGTGCCAGCTCAGCGGGGGGGCCTAACGAGCAGTACTTC.

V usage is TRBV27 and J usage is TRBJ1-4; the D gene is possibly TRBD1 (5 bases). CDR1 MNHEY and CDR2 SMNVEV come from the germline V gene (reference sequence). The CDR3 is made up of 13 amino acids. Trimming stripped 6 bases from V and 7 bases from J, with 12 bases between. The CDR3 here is CASRLHGGEKLFF. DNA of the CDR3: TGTGCCAGCAGATTACACGGGGGTGAAAAACTGTTTTTT.

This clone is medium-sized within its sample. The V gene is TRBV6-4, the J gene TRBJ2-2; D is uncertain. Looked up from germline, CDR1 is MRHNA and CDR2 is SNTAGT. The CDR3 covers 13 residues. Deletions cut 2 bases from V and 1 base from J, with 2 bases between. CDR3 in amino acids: CASSDRNTGELFF. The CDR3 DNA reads TGTGCCAGCAGTGACAGGAACACCGGGGAGCTGTTTTTT.